This TCR beta chain originates from a study of shared clonotypes between healthy human individuals (dated by TCRdb to the early 2020s). Notes on the research overall: A few men and two women, aged 18 to 49 years, made up the cohort. For each donor, CD4 naive and CD4 memory were each given three plates, CD8 naive was given two plates, and CD8 memory was given one plate. The study deeply sequenced blood TCR repertoires of about 5 healthy adults to estimate repertoire size and the extent of clonotype sharing between individuals. To increase sequencing depth and limit assay-specific biases, TCR repertoire library preparation and sequencing were carried out by different laboratories using diverse techniques. Leukapheresis yielded between about 0.8 and 8.9 billion PBMCs per donor. Overall study outcomes, separate from this receptor: Pairwise subsampling indicated that sequencing depth was expected to affect the degree of clonotype sharing among donors. The small number of donors limited the genetic and exposure-history diversity represented. Compared with non-shared clonotypes, clonotypes shared by all four sorted-subset donors had higher generation probabilities. Across four donors, about 5% of naive CD4, roughly 3.5% of naive CD8, roughly 2.3% of memory CD4, and under 0.45% of memory CD8 clonotypes were shared. Sampling was limited to blood, and TCR repertoires in tissue likely differ from TCR repertoires in blood. Even with the large sequencing depth, rarefaction of the sorted-subset datasets indicated that sequencing was incomplete. Naive subsets generally had larger estimated clonotype richness than memory subsets did.

The V end gives up 4 bases and the J end 4 bases, leaving 6 bases in the junction not matched to a gene. From cysteine to phenylalanine, the CDR3 is 15 amino acids long. Only the CDR3 DNA is retained, 45 bases long and in frame from the first base. The germline V gene specifies LGHNA as CDR1 and YSLEER as CDR2. In regard to this clone: Its target antigen remains unknown. Base qualities are not recorded, but no much larger clone differs from it by a single base.

Using the deep immunoSEQ assay, multiplex PCR amplified TCR CDR3 regions from genomic DNA. For each cell subset, the extracted genomic DNA was distributed evenly across all wells of several immunoSEQ 96-well plates, and each plate served as one replicate. For sorted subsets, about 220 ng of genomic DNA, equivalent to 25,000 to 35,000 T cell genomes, went into each replicate PCR. Purified libraries were measured with a Qubit 3.0 fluorometer, size-checked on a Bioanalyzer 2100, and measured again with the KAPA Library Quantification kit. Each immunoSEQ 96-well plate was sequenced on its own single-read 150-cycle Illumina NextSeq 550 flow cell. The study's processing was this. Because only junctional sequences without quality scores were contained in the immunoSEQ output, filtering matching that applied to full-length reads could not be performed. Sequences were annotated with PyIR, a Python wrapper for IgBLAST v1.9, using IMGT germline references to assign V/J genes and CDR3. Reads with weak V/J assignments (E-value above 1e-6), missing CDR3, stop codons, out-of-frame junctions, or ambiguous translated residues were removed. V3J clonotypes were defined as sequences sharing an identical inferred V gene, J gene, and CDR3 amino acid sequence. To compute the percentage overlap between repertoires, the number of shared unique clonotypes was divided by the size of the smaller repertoire. Richness of each repertoire was evaluated using RTK rarefaction, the Chao1 estimator, and Recon v2.1 estimates of unobserved clonotypes. OLGA was used to compute generation probabilities for all TCRbeta clonotypes that the gDNA method yielded from a handful of donors. The table was pulled from immuneACCESS by TCRdb, which kept in-frame rearrangements only. Such tables lose some clones; where checked, under half of the loss comes from unresolved V genes, and the rest has no known cause. That table is the source of V, J and clone size, and D and trimming were worked out from the DNA. Counted in this sample were over 2 million clones; 85% to 95% of them appeared once. The ten largest clones capture around 0.13% of the sample.

Donors were healthy HIV-negative adults with no recently reported acute infections or vaccinations. Every donor was a Caucasian adult residing in Nashville, Tennessee, USA. Magnetic negative selection was used to enrich CD4+ T cells, after which naive cells were positively selected on CD45RA and the negative fraction became the memory subset. After blood collection by leukapheresis, PBMCs were isolated using Ficoll-Histopaque density gradient centrifugation and then cryopreserved in the vapor phase of liquid nitrogen. Analytical flow cytometry was used to check the purity and quantity of each magnetically sorted T cell population. Genomic DNA was isolated from every sorted fraction and measured by UV absorbance on a Nanodrop 2000c.

Sample: naive CD4+ T cells sorted from blood. The cell subset or site label, as the study defines it: CD45RA+ positively selected. The sequence is built from TRBV4-3 and TRBJ2-1, and 8 bases in between align with TRBD1. This sequence was found in a man between 18 and 35 years old in good health. Here the CDR3 is given as CASSLDRGPYNEQFF. The nucleotides read TGCGCCAGCAGCCTCGACAGGGGCCCTTACAATGAGCAGTTCTTC.